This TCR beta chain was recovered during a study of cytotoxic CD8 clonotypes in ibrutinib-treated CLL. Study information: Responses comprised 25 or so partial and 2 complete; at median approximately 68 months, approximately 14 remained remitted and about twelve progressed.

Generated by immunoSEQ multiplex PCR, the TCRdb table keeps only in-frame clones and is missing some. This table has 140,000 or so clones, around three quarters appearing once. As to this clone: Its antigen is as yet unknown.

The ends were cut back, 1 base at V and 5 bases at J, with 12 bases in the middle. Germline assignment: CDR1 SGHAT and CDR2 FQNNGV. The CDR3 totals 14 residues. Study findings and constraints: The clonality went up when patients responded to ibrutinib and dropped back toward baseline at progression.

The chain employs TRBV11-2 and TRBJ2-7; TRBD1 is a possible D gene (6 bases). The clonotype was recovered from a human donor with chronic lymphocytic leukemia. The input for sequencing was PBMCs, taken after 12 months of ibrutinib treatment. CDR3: CASSLGWGLDEQYF. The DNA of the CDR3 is TGTGCCAGCAGCTTAGGGTGGGGGCTCGACGAGCAGTACTTC.